The following is a TCR beta chain sequence with its context. Its antigen is unidentified. Sequencing was at deep level. Repertoires were generated with immunoSEQ multiplex PCR, while TCRdb's copy carries only in-frame clones and drops some. The sample holds over a million clones, around 82% seen once. This specimen belongs to a study of shared clonotypes between healthy human individuals. The length of the CDR3 is 15 residues. Germline assignment: CDR1 SQVTM and CDR2 ANQGSEA. Germline trimming cut 7 bases from V and 3 bases from J; bases unmatched to any gene: 11. Study-level results: Sequencing depth was a factor that was expected to affect clonotype sharing among donors.

The rearrangement joins TRBV29-1 to TRBJ2-1; 8 nucleotides align to TRBD2. Sequencing was done on a sample of memory CD4+ T cells from PBMCs. Subset defined: CD45RA-negative fraction. The receptor was derived from a man between 18 and 35 years old in good health. Some clones in this sample may be carry-over from other donors' samples. CDR3 DNA: TGCAGCGCCAAAAGACATACTAGCGGCTACAATGAGCAGTTCTTC. It yields the protein CSAKRHTSGYNEQFF.